The next 20 T cell receptor beta chains were all read from a single sample in a study of T-cell reconstitution after alpha-beta-depleted transplantation in children. The library targeted TCRbeta and was prepared with unique molecular identifiers. TCRdb recomputed calls from the PCR reads with MiXCR, one row per CDR3 protein. The sample gives hundreds of thousands of distinct CDR3 sequences, about a tenth of which show up once; about 30% is in the top ten. The material was PBMCs, obtained before TCRalphabeta/CD19-depleted stem cell transplant. These receptors all come from a child less than two years old with acute myeloid leukemia, due to receive a stem cell transplant.

This clonotype was counted at least ten times. The chain recombines TRBV7-2 with TRBJ2-3, with 14 nucleotides matching TRBD2. V gave up 5 bases and J gave up 5 bases; unmatched junction bases: 3. Germline V gene sequence: CDR1 SGHTA, CDR2 FQGNSA. This CDR3 spans 15 amino acids. The CDR3 here is CASSRLAGGLDTQYF. CDR3 nucleotide sequence: TGTGCCAGCAGCAGACTAGCGGGGGGGCTAGATACGCAGTATTTT.

There are many counts of this clonotype. V usage is TRBV12-3 or TRBV12-4 and J usage is TRBJ2-3; D remains unclear. V lost 2 bases to trimming and J lost 3 bases, with 15 bases between them. This CDR3 spans 16 amino acids. CDR3 nucleotides: TGTGCCAGCAGTTTAAAACCCCAATCTCTGACAGATACGCAGTATTTT. Encoded protein: CASSLKPQSLTDTQYF.

Ten or more counts support this clonotype. The rearrangement uses TRBV21-1 and TRBJ1-4. TRBV21-1 is recorded as a pseudogene. This CDR3 contains 15 residues. DNA of the CDR3: TGTGCCAGCAGCAAAATGTCAGGGAGGTGGGAAAAACTGTTTTTT. Translating it yields CASSKMSGRWEKLFF.

This clonotype was detected ten times or more. The chain joins TRBV6-5 to TRBJ2-7, with TRBD1 matching over 8 bases. The CDR3 contains 15 residues. Trimming cost V 0 bases and J 3 bases; bases outside gene matches: 4. Germline CDR1 and CDR2: MNHEY and SVGAGI. CDR3 DNA: TGTGCCAGCAGTTACTCGGGGACAGGTAACTACGAGCAGTACTTC. Encoded protein: CASSYSGTGNYEQYF.

This clonotype has at least ten counts. The chain has TRBV5-1 and TRBJ2-5; D gene uncertain. The germline gives CDR1 SGHRS, CDR2 YFSETQ. This CDR3 has 15 amino acids. Trimming took 0 bases from V and 2 from J, leaving 11 bases between them. The CDR3 sequence: CASSLGGVGQETQYF. The DNA for the CDR3 is TGCGCCAGCAGCTTGGGGGGTGTCGGGCAAGAGACCCAGTACTTC.

This clonotype was observed at least ten times. The chain carries TRBV20-1 and TRBJ1-2; D is undetermined. The CDR3 covers 14 residues. The V end was cut by 7 bases, the J end by 4 bases, with 19 bases between. Germline-derived CDR1 and CDR2 are DFQATT and SNEGSKA (reference sequence). CDR3 protein: CSVRENSHLYGYTF. CDR3 sequence (DNA): TGCAGTGTTCGAGAGAACAGCCACCTCTATGGCTACACCTTC.

At least ten counts were recorded for this clonotype. The V and J genes are TRBV12-3 or TRBV12-4 and TRBJ1-2, with D unresolved. This CDR3 spans 14 amino acids. V lost 2 bases and J 6 bases, leaving 13 bases between the germline ends. CDR3 nucleotides: TGTGCCAGCAGTTTATCAAGGGATCGCCATGGCTACACCTTC. Its protein is CASSLSRDRHGYTF.

This clonotype came up many times. This chain uses TRBV5-1 with TRBJ2-1; 7 bases line up with TRBD1. V trimming: 2 bases; J trimming: 7 bases; junction bases outside the gene matches: 15. In germline, CDR1 is SGHRS, CDR2 YFSETQ. The CDR3 is 17 amino acids. CDR3 in amino acids: CASSFGDWLQGMNEQFF. The CDR3, as DNA: TGCGCCAGCAGCTTTGGTGATTGGCTACAGGGGATGAATGAGCAGTTCTTC.

Many counts were recorded for this clonotype. The genes are TRBV5-1 and TRBJ2-5; D might be TRBD1 or TRBD2, each matching 5 bases. Germline CDR1 and CDR2: SGHRS and YFSETQ. The CDR3 totals 15 residues. Trimming left V 7 bases short and J 5 bases short, with 21 bases between. The CDR3, as DNA: TGCGCCAGCGAACCTTCGAGGGGCTTAGGGGAGACCCAGTACTTC. Amino acid sequence: CASEPSRGLGETQYF.

Comment on this clonotype: A read error may be the cause here, since a much bigger clone is one base away. The chain uses TRBV11-1 and TRBJ2-7; possibly TRBD1 for D (5 bases). The CDR3 loop spans 14 amino acids. Germline loops: CDR1 SGHAT, CDR2 FQDESV (reference sequence). CDR3 protein: CTSSLSEQAYEQYF. CDR3 coding DNA: TGTACCAGCAGCTTATCGGAACAGGCCTACGAGCAGTACTTC.

This clonotype has a count of ten or more. The chain combines TRBV27 with TRBJ1-2; 7 bases match TRBD1. CDR1 is MNHEY and CDR2 is SMNVEV in the germline V gene (reference sequence). V lost 5 bases, J lost 4 bases, and 4 bases stayed unmatched. CDR3 size: 13 residues. This CDR3 is CASSLNRGYGYTF. Written as DNA, the CDR3 is TGTGCCAGCAGTCTCAACAGGGGCTATGGCTACACCTTC.

Note on this clonotype: Just one base apart from a much larger clone, this may be a read error. The CDR3 DNA follows: TGTGCCAGCAGCTTAGTGGGGACAAATCGGCCCCAGCATTTT. Protein: CASSLVGTNRPQHF. The J gene is TRBJ1-5, the V gene TRBV7-2; TRBD1 is a possible D gene (6 bases). This CDR3 is 14 amino acids long. CDR1 and CDR2 (germline): SGHTA, FQGNSA.

This clonotype occurred many times. The chain is built from TRBV20-1 and TRBJ1-1; TRBD1 agrees at 7 bases. The germline V gene encodes CDR1 DFQATT and CDR2 SNEGSKA (reference sequence). The V segment lost 3 bases and the J segment 3 bases; nucleotides outside the gene matches: 4. This CDR3 spans 13 amino acids. The CDR3 coding sequence is TGCAGTGCTAGGGGGGACAGAGACACTGAAGCTTTCTTT. Translating gives CSARGDRDTEAFF.

This clonotype was found many times. The chain links TRBV29-1 to TRBJ2-2; maybe TRBD1 (5 bases). Germline values: CDR1 SQVTM, CDR2 ANQGSEA. This CDR3 comprises 14 residues. Trimming removed 7 bases from V and 1 base from J, with 13 bases in between. The CDR3 protein is CSARAGLNTGELFF. The CDR3 nucleotides read TGCAGCGCCCGCGCAGGGCTGAACACCGGGGAGCTGTTTTTT.

The table lists this clonotype with many counts. The chain links TRBV6-5 to TRBJ2-7; TRBD1 is a possible D gene (5 bases). CDR1 and CDR2 (germline): MNHEY, SVGAGI. This CDR3 region has 16 residues. Trimming stripped 0 bases from V and 0 bases from J, with 12 bases between. The CDR3 nucleotides are TGTGCCAGCAGTTACTCGGGCAGGGCGAGCTCCTACGAGCAGTACTTC. Protein sequence: CASSYSGRASSYEQYF.

This clonotype was counted ten times or more. This chain connects TRBV28 to TRBJ1-3, with D tentatively TRBD1 (6 bases). The CDR3 has 14 amino acids. The germline CDR1 and CDR2 sequences are MDHEN and SYDVKM. Trimming removed 7 bases at V and 6 bases at J, with 16 bases between. CDR3 nucleotide sequence: TGTGCCAGCACCGACAGGTTAAATGTAAACACCATATATTTT. Its translation is CASTDRLNVNTIYF. Supplemented by reference TRBV28 and TRBJ1-3, the full variable domain reads DVKVTQSSRYLVKRTGEKVFLECVQDMDHENMFWYRQDPGLGLRLIYFSYDVKMKEKGDIPEGYSVSREKKERFSLILESASTNQTSMYLCASTDRLNVNTIYFGEGSWLTVV.

This clonotype was seen a handful of times. The gene calls are TRBV19 and TRBJ2-7; the match to TRBD2 covers 14 bases. Germline V CDR1 and CDR2: LNHDA, SQIVND (reference sequence). This CDR3 comprises 16 residues. J gave up 3 bases and V 3 bases, and 4 bases lay outside the gene matches. The CDR3 spells CASSIRLAGGFYEQYF. The CDR3, as DNA: TGTGCCAGTAGTATTCGACTAGCGGGAGGGTTCTACGAGCAGTACTTC.

This clonotype was picked up many times. V usage is TRBV10-3 and J usage is TRBJ1-5; D is unclear. This CDR3 comprises 12 residues. In germline, CDR1 is ENHRY, CDR2 SYGVKD. Trimming stripped 6 bases from V and 5 bases from J, with 8 bases between. Written as DNA, the CDR3 is TGTGCCATCAGCTCTCAAGATCAGCCCCAGCATTTT. Encoded protein: CAISSQDQPQHF.

This clonotype was found many times. This chain joins TRBV24-1 and TRBJ1-2; possibly TRBD1 for D (6 bases). With 2 bases removed from V and 0 bases from J, the gap between germline ends came to 6 bases. This CDR3 contains 14 residues. Germline CDR1 reads KGHDR; CDR2 reads SFDVKD. Written as DNA, the CDR3 is TGTGCCACCAGTGATTGGGACACTAACTATGGCTACACCTTC. Protein: CATSDWDTNYGYTF.

This clonotype was picked up many times. The V call is TRBV24-1, the J call TRBJ2-3; D possibly corresponds to TRBD1 (5 bases). In germline, CDR1 is KGHDR, CDR2 SFDVKD. Trimming shortened V by 1 base and J by 5 bases, and 9 bases separated the two germline ends. This CDR3 has 14 amino acids. The CDR3 DNA reads as TGTGCCACCAGTGATTTCGTTAGGGGAGATACGCAGTATTTT. Residues: CATSDFVRGDTQYF.